Listed below are T cell receptor beta chains from one sample, sequenced in a study of CD8 T cells in Susac syndrome. Via MiXCR, TCRdb re-called the immunoSEQ multiplex PCR reads, giving one row per CDR3 protein. The sample records about 300,000 distinct CDR3 sequences, roughly 84% being singletons. Input material: CD8+ T cells from PBMCs. The receptor source for this set is a human donor with multiple sclerosis. Both conserved end residues are trimmed from each CDR3.

v_gene: TRBV12-3/TRBV12-4; CDR3aa: ASSPGGTDYGYT
v_gene: TRBV19; CDR3aa: ASSMSEGYTEAF
v_gene: TRBV30; CDR3aa: AWSRGSNQPQH
v_gene: TRBV5-4; CDR3aa: ASSPDWETYEQY
v_gene: TRBV12-3/TRBV12-4; CDR3aa: ASSPGTSGRELAKNIQY
v_gene: TRBV7-9; CDR3aa: ASSQREGRGETQY
v_gene: TRBV7-9; CDR3aa: ASSPSGPSSGDTIY
v_gene: TRBV13; CDR3aa: ASSLGRPTANYGYT
v_gene: TRBV6-6; CDR3aa: ASRRLAGDMNEQF
v_gene: TRBV7-9; CDR3aa: ASSLVLERDTQY
v_gene: TRBV27; CDR3aa: ASSRWAGMVGELF
v_gene: TRBV29-1; CDR3aa: SVSYGEETQY
v_gene: TRBV12-3/TRBV12-4; CDR3aa: ASSPGTHSGNTIY
v_gene: TRBV28; CDR3aa: ASSLAGGDTEAF
v_gene: TRBV20-1; CDR3aa: SASNRDSYEQY
v_gene: TRBV2; CDR3aa: ASSDGTVAKNIQY
v_gene: TRBV6-5; CDR3aa: ASSYLGQVPSGANVLT
v_gene: TRBV27; CDR3aa: ASSVSGSGQPQH
v_gene: TRBV7-9; CDR3aa: ASSREGQSNTEAF
v_gene: TRBV10-2; CDR3aa: ASMGSGGWELF
v_gene: TRBV9; CDR3aa: ASSVISRGEQF
v_gene: TRBV6-1; CDR3aa: ASSEGQGAAWVYGYT
v_gene: TRBV13; CDR3aa: ASSLGEGPTYEQY
v_gene: TRBV11-2; CDR3aa: ASSFGVSTGELF
v_gene: TRBV3-1; CDR3aa: AGSPRDRLYNEQF
v_gene: TRBV5-1; CDR3aa: ASSLPGQGFGYT